These 14 T cell receptor beta chains originate from one sample sequenced in a study of cytomegalovirus exposure and HLA in healthy donors. 60 Vbeta and 13 Jbeta primers were used in PCR. The repertoire was sequenced with immunoSEQ multiplex PCR; TCRdb's copy has only in-frame clones and lacks some. This table has about 110,000 clones, 70% appearing once. The source material was PBMCs. These receptors all stem from a man in his forties in good health and CMV-seropositive.

This clone was seen more than once but under ten times. The rearrangement links TRBV4-1 to TRBJ1-3; a weak D match, TRBD1 (5 bases). Germline V gene lookup returns CDR1 MGHRA and CDR2 YSYEKL. This CDR3 has 16 residues. V lost 1 base and J lost 4, with 14 bases in between. This CDR3 reads CASSQARPGSGNTIYF. The CDR3 DNA follows: TGCGCCAGCAGCCAAGCCCGTCCAGGGTCCGGAAACACCATATATTTT.

The genes are TRBV28 and TRBJ2-7; 7 bases line up with TRBD2. Germline V gene lookup returns CDR1 MDHEN and CDR2 SYDVKM. The CDR3 is 15 residues long. V trimming: 3 bases; J trimming: 0 bases; junction bases outside the gene matches: 5. The CDR3 DNA reads as TGTGCCAGCAGTTTTCGGGGGAGGGCCTCCTACGAGCAGTACTTC. This translates into CASSFRGRASYEQYF. The variable domain in full, with the rest retrieved from reference TRBV28 and TRBJ2-7, is DVKVTQSSRYLVKRTGEKVFLECVQDMDHENMFWYRQDPGLGLRLIYFSYDVKMKEKGDIPEGYSVSREKKERFSLILESASTNQTSMYLCASSFRGRASYEQYFGPGTRLTVT.

This sequence joins TRBV9 and TRBJ1-2, with unresolved D. This CDR3 is built from 16 residues. Germline CDR1 reads SGDLS; CDR2 reads YYNGEE. Trimming removed 4 bases from V and 1 base from J, with 17 bases in between. Here the CDR3 DNA reads TGTGCCAGCAGCTCCATACCGGGTCTCAGTAACTATGGCTACACCTTC. As protein: CASSSIPGLSNYGYTF.

This chain joins TRBV5-4 and TRBJ2-5, with 10 bases matching TRBD2. The CDR3 runs to 16 residues. Germline CDR1 SGHNT, CDR2 YYREEE (reference sequence). The V segment lost 0 bases and the J segment 6 bases; nucleotides outside the gene matches: 8. This chain's CDR3 is CASSLGAGGPGQTQYF. Written as DNA, the CDR3 is TGTGCCAGCAGCTTGGGAGCGGGAGGGCCGGGCCAGACCCAGTACTTC.

A few counts support this clone. The V gene is TRBV13, the J gene TRBJ2-2, with 9 bases identical to TRBD2. The CDR3 extends over 17 amino acids. V lost 0 bases to trimming and J lost 7 bases; unmatched junction nucleotides: 9. Germline V gene sequence: CDR1 PRHDT, CDR2 FYEKMQ (reference sequence). Here the CDR3 reads CASSLGGLAGIDGELFF. CDR3 in DNA: TGTGCCAGCAGCTTAGGGGGGCTAGCGGGAATCGACGGGGAGCTGTTTTTT.

In the case of this clone: At the DNA level, this CDR3 is encoded by other sequences in the same sample as well. This chain connects TRBV9 to TRBJ2-2, with D unclear. Trimming removed 0 bases at V and 4 bases at J, with 7 bases between. Germline-derived CDR1 and CDR2 are SGDLS and YYNGEE. The CDR3 sequence is 14 residues long. This chain's CDR3 is CASSVERGTGELFF. The CDR3 nucleotides read TGTGCCAGCAGCGTAGAACGCGGCACCGGGGAGCTGTTTTTT.

Remarks on this clone: Germline and junction disagree at one end, which may indicate a read error. This chain uses TRBV7-9 with TRBJ2-1; D is unclear. The CDR3 contains 12 residues. The germline V gene has CDR1 SEHNR and CDR2 FQNEAQ (reference sequence). CDR3 loop: CSSSFSLSEQFF. The CDR3 nucleotides are TGTTCCAGCAGCTTTTCGTTGAGTGAGCAGTTCTTC.

This clone showed up just a few times. The rearrangement links TRBV6-1 to TRBJ2-7, with 9 bases matching TRBD1. Trimming removed 7 bases from V and 5 bases from J; junction bases left unmatched: 6. Germline CDR1 MNHNS, CDR2 SASEGT. The CDR3 spans 13 residues. In DNA, the CDR3 is TGTGCCAGCATTGGACAGGGGTTGGACGAGCAGTACTTC. Translating gives CASIGQGLDEQYF.

On this clone: A junction boundary mismatches the germline segment, possibly from a read error. This chain joins TRBV7-9 and TRBJ2-2; 9 bases match TRBD2. CDR3 size: 15 residues. Germline CDR1 SEHNR, CDR2 FQNEAQ (reference sequence). CDR3 amino acids: CASSVAGVNTGELFF. CDR3 DNA: TGTGCCAGCAGCGTAGCGGGAGTGAACACCGGGGAGCTGTTTTTT.

The chain couples TRBV7-8 to TRBJ1-2; D not resolved. Looked up from germline, CDR1 is SGHVS and CDR2 is FQNEAQ. The CDR3 sequence is 13 residues long. Trimming stripped 2 bases from V and 2 bases from J, with 6 bases between. CDR3 protein: CASSLRENYGYTF. CDR3 coding DNA: TGTGCCAGCAGCTTACGGGAAAACTATGGCTACACCTTC.

The V gene is TRBV6-1, the J gene TRBJ2-1; no definite D call. The length of the CDR3 is 12 residues. Germline V gene sequence: CDR1 MNHNS, CDR2 SASEGT. Between the trimmed V and J ends, which lost 6 bases and 3 bases, there was a span of 6 bases. CDR3 sequence reads: CASRENYNEQFF. In DNA, the CDR3 is TGTGCCAGCAGGGAGAACTACAATGAGCAGTTCTTC.

The chain uses TRBV7-2 and TRBJ2-5, with D possibly TRBD2 on 6 matching bases. CDR3 size: 12 residues. Trimming stripped 4 bases from V and 7 bases from J, with 10 bases between. The germline CDR1 and CDR2 sequences are SGHTA and FQGNSA. In nucleotides, the CDR3 is TGTGCCAGCAGCTCCTTCGGGGGGACCCAGTACTTC. Amino acid sequence: CASSSFGGTQYF.

The J gene is TRBJ2-1, the V gene TRBV4-3, with TRBD2 matching over 11 bases. The CDR3 is made up of 14 amino acids. Per germline, CDR1 LGHNA and CDR2 YSLEER. The V and J ends lost 3 bases and 8 bases, in that order; junction bases with no gene match: 3. For the CDR3, the DNA is TGCGCCAGCAGCCACACTAGCGGGAGCTATGAGCAGTTCTTC. Translated: CASSHTSGSYEQFF.

This chain joins TRBV10-2 and TRBJ1-3, with 7 nucleotides matching TRBD1. The ends lost 6 bases at V and 0 bases at J; junction bases unmatched: 5. There are 15 residues in the CDR3. Germline V gene sequence: CDR1 WSHSY, CDR2 SAAADI. DNA for the CDR3: TGCGCCAGCAGCCGGGGACAGTACTCTGGAAACACCATATATTTT. It codes for CASSRGQYSGNTIYF.